This note documents a single TCR beta chain sequence. The data were obtained in a study of blood T cell repertoires in COVID-19. Profiling relied on immunoSEQ multiplex PCR, and the TCRdb table lists in-frame clones only, not all of them. Among about 250,000 clones listed, roughly 86% were seen once. The source of this sequence is a woman younger than 45 with acute COVID-19. Sequenced: PBMCs or T cells enriched from blood (not recorded which).

In DNA form, the CDR3 reads TGCGCCAGCAGCTTGGTCCCAGGCCCTAGCACAGATACGCAGTATTTT. This encodes CASSLVPGPSTDTQYF. This chain uses TRBV5-1 with TRBJ2-3; D is undetermined. Germline V CDR1 and CDR2: SGHRS, YFSETQ. The CDR3 is made up of 16 amino acids. Trimming removed 0 bases from V and 0 bases from J, with 11 bases in between.